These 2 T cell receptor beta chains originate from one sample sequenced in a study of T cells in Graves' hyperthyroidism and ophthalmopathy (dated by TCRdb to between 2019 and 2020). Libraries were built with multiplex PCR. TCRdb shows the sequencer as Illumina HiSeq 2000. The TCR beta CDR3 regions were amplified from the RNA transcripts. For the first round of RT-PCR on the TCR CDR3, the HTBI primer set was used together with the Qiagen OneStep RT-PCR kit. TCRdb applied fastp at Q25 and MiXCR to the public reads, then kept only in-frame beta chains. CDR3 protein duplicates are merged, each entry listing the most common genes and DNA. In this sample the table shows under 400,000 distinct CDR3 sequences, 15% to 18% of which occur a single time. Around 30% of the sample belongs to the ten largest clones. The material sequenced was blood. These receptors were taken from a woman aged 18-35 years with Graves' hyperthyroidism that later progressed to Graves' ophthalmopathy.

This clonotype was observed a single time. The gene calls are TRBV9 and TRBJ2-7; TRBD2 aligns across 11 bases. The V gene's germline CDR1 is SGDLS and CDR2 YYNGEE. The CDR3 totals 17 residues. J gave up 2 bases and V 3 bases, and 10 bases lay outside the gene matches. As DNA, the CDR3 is TGTGCCAGCAGCGCACAGCTGACTAGCGGGAACCCCTACGAGCAGTACTTC. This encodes CASSAQLTSGNPYEQYF.

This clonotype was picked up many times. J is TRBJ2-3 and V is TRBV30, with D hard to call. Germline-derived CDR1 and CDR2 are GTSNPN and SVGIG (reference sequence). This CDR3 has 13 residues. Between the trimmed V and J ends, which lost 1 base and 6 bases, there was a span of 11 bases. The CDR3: CAWSATGWDTQYF. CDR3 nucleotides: TGTGCCTGGAGTGCCACGGGTTGGGATACGCAGTATTTT. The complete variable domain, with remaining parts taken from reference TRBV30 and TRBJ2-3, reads SQTIHQWPATLVQPVGSPLSLECTVEGTSNPNLYWYRQAAGRGLQLLFYSVGIGQISSEVPQNLSASRPQDRQFILSSKKLLLSDSGFYLCAWSATGWDTQYFGPGTRLTVL.